The sequence of this T cell receptor (beta chain) was determined in a study of identical twins. This CDR3 spans 16 amino acids. Germline assignment: CDR1 SGHRS and CDR2 YFSETQ. V shed 4 bases and J shed 4 bases, with 18 bases lying between them. Overall study results and limits: With abundant cord blood beta clonotypes, insertions were fewer; memory repertoires showed no such pattern. Twins' excess sharing was less marked for out-of-frame beta sequences. Excess low generation probability was seen in twin-shared out-of-frame alpha sequences.

One entry per CDR3 protein, called by TCRdb with MiXCR from the 5' RACE reads. The table includes a few hundred thousand distinct CDR3 sequences, roughly 9% detected once. This clonotype showed up just a few times. Antigen: not known. The material sequenced was naive T cells sorted from blood. This TCR was sampled from a woman aged 45-59 years in good health. The J gene is TRBJ2-1, the V gene TRBV5-1, with D tentatively TRBD1 or TRBD2 (5 bases each). The CDR3 coding sequence is TGCGCCAGCAGCCAGAAACCGGGACGCGAGTACAATGAGCAGTTCTTC. Translation gives CASSQKPGREYNEQFF.